Each of the 25 T cell receptor beta chains below was sequenced from the same sample in a study of blood T cells in healthy people across ages. Sample-barcoded 5' priming and a J-beta primer mix drove a second PCR of roughly 6 to 12 cycles. TCRdb reanalysed the 5' RACE reads using MiXCR and keeps one entry per CDR3 protein. In the table there are about 570,000 distinct CDR3 sequences, roughly a quarter of which are singletons. The sample was blood. All receptors derive from a woman between 70 and 85 years old in good health.

V is TRBV9 and J is TRBJ1-4; D may be TRBD1 (6 bases). Trimming took 3 bases from V and 3 from J, leaving 15 bases between them. CDR1 is SGDLS and CDR2 is YYNGEE in the germline V gene. The CDR3 extends over 16 amino acids. The DNA of the CDR3 is TGTGCCAGCAGCGCTAACCCACAGGGATCTAATGAAAAACTGTTTTTT. It translates to CASSANPQGSNEKLFF.

This sequence joins TRBV19 and TRBJ1-1; D remains unclear. Germline CDR1 LNHDA, CDR2 SQIVND (reference sequence). V was clipped by 3 bases and J by 1 base, with 12 bases between them. The CDR3 is 15 residues long. The CDR3 loop reads CASSMSGRRNTEAFF. As DNA, the CDR3 is TGTGCCAGTAGTATGTCGGGCAGACGGAACACTGAAGCTTTCTTT.

The chain links TRBV7-2 to TRBJ2-5; TRBD2 might be the D (6 bases). The DNA end favors TRBJ2-7, so the J call may be wrong. There are 14 residues in the CDR3. Per the germline V gene, CDR1 is SGHTA and CDR2 is FQGNSA. The CDR3 spells CASSFGGPTDEQYF. CDR3 nucleotide sequence: TGTGCCAGCAGCTTCGGGGGACCCACCGACGAGCAGTACTTC.

This sequence joins TRBV6-6 and TRBJ2-2; TRBD1 might be the D (5 bases). Germline CDR1 and CDR2: MNHNY and SVGAGI (reference sequence). The CDR3 consists of 15 residues. Trimming took 0 bases from V and 6 from J, leaving 11 bases between them. Written as DNA, the CDR3 is TGTGCCAGCAGTTACTCGGGGCTCGTTGCCGGGGAGCTGTTTTTT. It yields the protein CASSYSGLVAGELFF.

The gene calls are TRBV12-3 or TRBV12-4 and TRBJ1-5; D is possibly TRBD1 (6 bases). V lost 2 bases to trimming and J lost 7 bases, with 12 bases between them. The CDR3 loop spans 14 amino acids. The CDR3 sequence: CASSLQGKEQPQHF. The CDR3 DNA reads TGTGCCAGCAGTTTACAGGGGAAAGAGCAGCCCCAGCATTTT.

The CDR3 DNA reads TGTGCCAGCAGTGACAGTCAAAAGGTGGTAGATACGCAGTATTTT. Translation gives CASSDSQKVVDTQYF. The chain employs TRBV6-1 and TRBJ2-3; D remains unclear. Per the germline V gene, CDR1 is MNHNS and CDR2 is SASEGT. The CDR3 runs 15 residues. Trimming removed 3 bases at V and 5 bases at J, with 15 bases between.

The CDR3 here is CAWSAGPDVGYGYTF. The CDR3 DNA reads TGTGCCTGGAGTGCTGGCCCCGACGTTGGCTATGGCTACACCTTC. V and J are TRBV30 and TRBJ1-2; D gene ambiguous. This CDR3 spans 15 amino acids. V lost 1 base to trimming and J lost 4 bases, with 16 bases between them. Germline values: CDR1 GTSNPN, CDR2 SVGIG (reference sequence).

J is TRBJ2-2 and V is TRBV10-2, with D uncertain. Trimming stripped 9 bases from V and 6 bases from J, with 17 bases between. CDR1 is WSHSY, CDR2 SAAADI, per germline. This CDR3 contains 14 residues. Written as DNA, the CDR3 is TGCGCCAGTCAACGTGATGCCCCGGCCGGGGAGCTGTTTTTT. This sequence encodes CASQRDAPAGELFF.

This clonotype has only a few counts. This sequence joins TRBV5-1 and TRBJ2-1, with TRBD2 matching over 10 bases. Germline V gene data show CDR1 as SGHRS and CDR2 as YFSETQ. CDR3 length: 16 amino acids. With V trimmed by 4 bases and J by 8 bases, 12 bases remained unmatched. CDR3 DNA: TGCGCCAGCAGCGCTAGCGGGGGCCCCGTTATGGATGAGCAGTTCTTC. Encoded protein: CASSASGGPVMDEQFF.

This chain connects TRBV7-6 to TRBJ2-7; either TRBD1 or TRBD2 may supply D (5 bases each). Trimming removed 5 bases from V and 2 bases from J, with 10 bases in between. This CDR3 comprises 13 residues. Germline CDR1 is SGHVS and CDR2 is FNYEAQ. This CDR3 reads CASSPGAPYEQYF. The CDR3 nucleotides read TGTGCCAGCAGCCCCGGGGCACCCTACGAGCAGTACTTC.

J is TRBJ2-5 and V is TRBV7-9; 10 nucleotides line up with TRBD2. The tail of the sequence fits TRBJ2-7 better, so the J call may be wrong. The germline V gene has CDR1 SEHNR and CDR2 FQNEAQ (reference sequence). CDR3 size: 16 residues. The CDR3 protein is CASSLGSGGASYEQYF. The CDR3 DNA reads as TGTGCCAGCAGCTTAGGGAGCGGGGGGGCTTCCTACGAGCAGTACTTC.

This clonotype has just a few counts. The V gene is TRBV3-1, the J gene TRBJ1-3; D unclear. CDR1 and CDR2 (germline): LGHDT, YNNKEL (reference sequence). This CDR3 comprises 15 residues. Trimming took 3 bases from V and 0 from J, leaving 9 bases between them. The CDR3 nucleotides are TGTGCCAGCAGCCATGTCAGAAACTCTGGAAACACCATATATTTT. Encoded protein: CASSHVRNSGNTIYF.

J is TRBJ2-5 and V is TRBV10-3, with 12 bases aligning to TRBD1. The J call is in doubt because the DNA end fits TRBJ2-1 better. The germline V gene encodes CDR1 ENHRY and CDR2 SYGVKD. The CDR3 runs to 14 residues. CDR3 amino acids: CAIRKGQGANEQFF. The CDR3 DNA is TGTGCCATCAGAAAGGGACAGGGGGCGAATGAGCAGTTCTTC.

This clonotype was seen more than once but under ten times. The rearrangement links TRBV28 to TRBJ2-1; perhaps TRBD2 as D (5 bases). The CDR3 contains 17 residues. Germline V lookup: CDR1 MDHEN, CDR2 SYDVKM. The V gene lost 0 bases and the J gene lost 0 bases, with 12 bases spanning the gap. CDR3 amino acids: CASSLWGAGSSYNEQFF. CDR3 coding DNA: TGTGCCAGCAGTTTATGGGGCGCTGGGAGCTCCTACAATGAGCAGTTCTTC.

In this sample, this clonotype turned up a few times. V is TRBV18 and J is TRBJ2-5; TRBD2 matches 7 bases. Germline V gives CDR1 KGHSH, CDR2 LQKENI. This CDR3 contains 15 residues. The V segment lost 5 bases and the J segment 7 bases; nucleotides outside the gene matches: 13. The DNA of the CDR3 is TGTGCCAGCTCAGAACGGGACTACGCGGAAGGGACCCAGTACTTC. This translates into CASSERDYAEGTQYF.

This clonotype came up a few times. The CDR3: CASSQNPGTASYEQYF. CDR3 sequence (DNA): TGTGCCAGCAGCCAAAATCCCGGGACAGCCTCCTACGAGCAGTACTTC. This chain uses TRBV7-6 with TRBJ2-7; 7 nucleotides agree with TRBD1. The CDR3 length is 16 residues. V lost 5 bases to trimming and J lost 0 bases; unmatched junction nucleotides: 10. Germline CDR1 reads SGHVS; CDR2 reads FNYEAQ.

This sequence joins TRBV4-2 and TRBJ2-3, with 7 bases aligning to TRBD2. The CDR3 covers 17 residues. Trimming at V came to 4 bases and at J to 4 bases, leaving 14 bases not matched to a gene. Per germline, CDR1 LGHNA and CDR2 YNFKEQ. This CDR3 reads CASSLAGGGPRADTQYF. The DNA of the CDR3 is TGTGCCAGCAGCCTCGCGGGCGGGGGACCACGCGCAGATACGCAGTATTTT.

This clonotype was seen only a few times. V usage is TRBV20-1 and J usage is TRBJ1-5; no clear D gene. V was shortened by 4 bases and J by 0 bases, with 7 bases between the two germline ends. CDR1 is DFQATT, CDR2 SNEGSKA, per germline (reference sequence). The CDR3 sequence is 13 residues long. Written as DNA, the CDR3 is TGCAGTGCTATGTCGTATAGCAATCAGCCCCAGCATTTT. The encoded protein is CSAMSYSNQPQHF.

The chain combines TRBV29-1 with TRBJ2-5; 7 bases match TRBD2. V lost 4 bases, J lost 5 bases, and 10 bases stayed unmatched. This CDR3 is built from 14 residues. Germline CDR1 is SQVTM and CDR2 is ANQGSEA. In DNA, the CDR3 is TGCAGCGTTGTTCCCCACGGGGGGAGGGAGACCCAGTACTTC. It translates to CSVVPHGGRETQYF.

In regard to this clonotype: Relative to the germline gene, one junction end is altered; a read error may explain this. The V call is TRBV29-1, the J call TRBJ2-3, with 7 bases matching TRBD2. This CDR3 has 13 residues. Germline-derived CDR1 and CDR2 are SQVTM and ANQGSEA. CDR3 loop: CSVDKAGLDMQYF. CDR3 nucleotides: TGCAGCGTTGATAAAGCGGGGCTAGATATGCAGTATTTT.

The CDR3 sequence: CASSNRRKEETQYF. CDR3 DNA sequence: TGTGCCAGCAGCAACAGGAGGAAAGAAGAGACCCAGTACTTC. The chain uses TRBV21-1 and TRBJ2-5; the D segment call TRBD2 is taken from the table without a DNA check. TRBV21-1 is listed as a pseudogene. This CDR3 region has 14 residues.

J is TRBJ2-2 and V is TRBV7-8; 11 bases fit TRBD2. V shed 6 bases and J 4 bases; nucleotides not matched to a gene: 16. CDR1 SGHVS and CDR2 FQNEAQ come from the germline V gene. The length of the CDR3 is 19 residues. CDR3 protein: CASSTGTSGNAWSTGELFF. DNA for the CDR3: TGTGCCAGCAGTACAGGGACTAGCGGTAACGCATGGAGCACCGGGGAGCTGTTTTTT.

This clonotype came up many times. The V gene is TRBV5-1, the J gene TRBJ2-5; the match to TRBD2 covers 9 bases. CDR1 SGHRS and CDR2 YFSETQ come from the germline V gene. The CDR3 length is 15 residues. Trimming took 1 base from V and 5 from J; bases not matched to a gene: 6. CDR3 coding DNA: TGCGCCAGCAGCTTGAAAGTAGCGGGGGAGGAGACCCAGTACTTC. Translated, it gives CASSLKVAGEETQYF.

With regard to this clonotype: One junction end disagrees with the germline gene, perhaps due to a read error. The chain couples TRBV15 to TRBJ2-7; D might be TRBD1 or TRBD2, each matching 5 bases. The germline CDR1 and CDR2 sequences are LNHNV and YYDKDF (reference sequence). The CDR3 is 14 residues long. Here the CDR3 reads CATGRDLGVYEQYF. The CDR3 DNA reads as TGTGCCACCGGCAGAGATTTGGGGGTCTACGAGCAGTACTTC.

In this sample, this clonotype turned up once. Without the conserved terminal phenylalanine or tryptophan, this CDR3 likely stems from a read error. The V gene is TRBV12-5, the J gene TRBJ2-5; the match to TRBD2 covers 10 bases. Germline CDR1 reads LGHNT; CDR2 reads FRNRAP. The junction had 15 bases not matched to a gene; V was cut back by 6 bases and J by 5 bases. This CDR3 region has 17 residues. The DNA of the CDR3 is TGTGCTAGTGGAGAACCCACTCTAGCGGGGGAGGTGGAGACCCAGTACCTC. As protein: CASGEPTLAGEVETQYL.